The rows below give T cell receptor beta chains drawn from one sample of a study of blood T cell repertoires in COVID-19. Clones were read by immunoSEQ multiplex PCR, and TCRdb kept only the in-frame ones, dropping some. The table has under 75,000 clones, more than 75% seen once; the top ten hold approximately 10%. Input material: peripheral blood. These receptors originate from a woman aged 18-29 years with acute or convalescent COVID-19. Both conserved end residues are part of each CDR3. Each record gives: clone size, D gene, J gene, V gene, CDR3 protein, CDR3 DNA. The D gene is left open where the match is weak. The listing skips clone size in some rows; elsewhere it reads once, few, many or a size class.

>NA|NA|TRBJ1-2|TRBV18
CASSPSPQAESYGYTF
TGTGCCAGCTCACCTTCCCCACAGGCAGAATCCTATGGCTACACCTTC
>NA|TRBD1|TRBJ2-7|TRBV2
CASRRTGSSYEQYF
TGTGCCAGCCGGAGGACAGGGAGCTCCTACGAGCAGTACTTC
>NA|TRBD1|TRBJ1-2|TRBV5-1
CASSLEGTGDGYTF
TGCGCCAGCAGCTTGGAAGGGACAGGGGATGGCTACACCTTC
>NA|TRBD1|TRBJ2-3|TRBV5-1
CASSSGQGTDTQYF
TGCGCCAGCAGCTCGGGACAGGGCACAGATACGCAGTATTTT
>NA|NA|TRBJ2-5|TRBV3-1/TRBV3-2
CASSEFLQIGTQYF
TGTGCCAGCAGCGAGTTTCTTCAAATCGGGACCCAGTACTTC
>NA|TRBD1|TRBJ1-6|TRBV28
CASRHPTGGDFNSPLHF
TGTGCCAGCAGACACCCTACAGGGGGCGATTTTAATTCACCCCTCCACTTT
>NA|TRBD1|TRBJ1-5|TRBV19
CASSTETWTGGNQPQHF
TGTGCCAGTAGTACCGAAACCTGGACAGGGGGCAATCAGCCCCAGCATTTT
>few|NA|TRBJ2-1|TRBV21-1
CASSIGTRSNEQFF
TGTGCCAGCAGCATCGGTACTAGGTCAAATGAGCAGTTCTTC
>NA|TRBD1|TRBJ1-5|TRBV29-1
CSASAGGGNQPQHF
TGCAGCGCCTCAGCAGGGGGCGGCAATCAGCCCCAGCATTTT
>medium-sized|NA|TRBJ1-2|TRBV19
CASTQTGDNYGYTF
TGTGCCAGTACCCAGACAGGCGATAACTATGGCTACACCTTC
>NA|NA|TRBJ1-1|TRBV19
CASSKRSGALRVMNTEAFF
TGTGCCAGTAGCAAGAGGTCAGGGGCGTTGAGAGTAATGAACACTGAAGCTTTCTTT
>NA|TRBD2|TRBJ2-1|TRBV11-2
CASTTPRGAYNEQFF
TGTGCCAGCACCACTCCCCGGGGGGCCTACAATGAGCAGTTCTTC
>NA|NA|TRBJ2-4|TRBV2
CASSTPEQVKNIQYF
TGTGCCAGCAGTACCCCGGAACAGGTCAAAAACATTCAGTACTTC
>NA|NA|TRBJ2-7|TRBV7-8
CASSLGPSKRGEQYF
TGTGCCAGCAGCTTAGGGCCGAGTAAACGGGGGGAGCAGTACTTC
>NA|NA|TRBJ1-4|TRBV4-1
CASSYKGENEKLFF
TGCGCCAGCAGCTACAAGGGGGAGAATGAAAAACTGTTTTTT
>NA|TRBD1|TRBJ1-6|TRBV27
CASSFGDRAGNSPLHF
TGTGCCAGCAGTTTTGGTGACAGGGCGGGAAATTCACCCCTCCACTTT
>few|NA|TRBJ1-2|TRBV7-2
CASNTPGAGYTF
TGTGCCAGCAACACACCAGGGGCCGGCTACACCTTC
>NA|NA|TRBJ2-1|TRBV10-3
CAISELAVSYNEQFF
TGTGCCATCAGTGAGCTAGCCGTCTCCTACAATGAGCAGTTCTTC
>NA|NA|TRBJ2-1|TRBV5-1
CASSLGYSGNEQFF
TGCGCCAGCAGCTTGGGTTATAGTGGTAATGAGCAGTTCTTC
>NA|TRBD1|TRBJ2-7|TRBV30
CAWSARTGRYEQYF
TGTGCCTGGAGTGCCCGGACAGGACGTTACGAGCAGTACTTC
>NA|TRBD1|TRBJ2-7|TRBV6-1
CASSEGTGGYEQYF
TGTGCCAGCAGTGAGGGGACAGGGGGGTACGAGCAGTACTTC
>NA|TRBD1|TRBJ2-3|TRBV2
CASRRRDSRTDTQYF
TGTGCCAGCAGACGCCGGGACAGCCGCACAGATACGCAGTATTTT
>NA|NA|TRBJ1-1|TRBV12-3/TRBV12-4
CASSFGYEAFF
TGTGCCAGCAGTTTCGGGTATGAAGCTTTCTTT
>NA|NA|TRBJ1-6|TRBV13
CASSLGPENSPLHF
TGTGCCAGCAGCTTAGGACCGGAGAATTCACCCCTCCACTTT
>NA|NA|TRBJ2-1|TRBV28
CASRPIMNRVPAYNEQFF
TGTGCCAGCAGACCGATTATGAACAGGGTTCCGGCCTACAATGAGCAGTTCTTC